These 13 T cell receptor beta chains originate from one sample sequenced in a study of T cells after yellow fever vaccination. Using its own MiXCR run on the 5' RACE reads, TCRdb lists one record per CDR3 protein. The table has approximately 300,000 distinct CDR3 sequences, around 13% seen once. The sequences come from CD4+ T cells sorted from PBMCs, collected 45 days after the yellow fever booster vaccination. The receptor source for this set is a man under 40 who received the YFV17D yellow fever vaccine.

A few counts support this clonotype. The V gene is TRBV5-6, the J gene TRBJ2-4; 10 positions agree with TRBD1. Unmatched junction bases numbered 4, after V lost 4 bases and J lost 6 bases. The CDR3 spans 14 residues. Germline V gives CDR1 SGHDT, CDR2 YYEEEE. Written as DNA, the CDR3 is TGTGCCAGCAGCATTGGACAGGGGGTAAACATTCAGTACTTC. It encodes CASSIGQGVNIQYF.

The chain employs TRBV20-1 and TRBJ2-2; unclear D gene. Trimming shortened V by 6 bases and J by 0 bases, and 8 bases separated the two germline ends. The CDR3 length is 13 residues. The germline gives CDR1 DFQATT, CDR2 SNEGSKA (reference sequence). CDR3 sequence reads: CSAFQANTGELFF. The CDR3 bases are TGCAGTGCATTCCAGGCGAACACCGGGGAGCTGTTTTTT.

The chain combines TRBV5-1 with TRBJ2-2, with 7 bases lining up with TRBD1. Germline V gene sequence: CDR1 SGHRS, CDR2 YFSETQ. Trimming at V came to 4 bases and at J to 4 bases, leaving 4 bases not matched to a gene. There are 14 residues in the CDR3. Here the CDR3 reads CASSPGQATGELFF. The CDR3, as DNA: TGCGCCAGCAGCCCCGGACAGGCCACCGGGGAGCTGTTTTTT.

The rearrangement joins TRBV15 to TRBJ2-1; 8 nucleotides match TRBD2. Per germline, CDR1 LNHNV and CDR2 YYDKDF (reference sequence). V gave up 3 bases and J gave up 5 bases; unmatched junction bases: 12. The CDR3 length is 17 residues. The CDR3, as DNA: TGTGCCACCAGCAGCTACTCTTCTGCGGGGGGCGACAATGAGCAGTTCTTC. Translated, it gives CATSSYSSAGGDNEQFF.

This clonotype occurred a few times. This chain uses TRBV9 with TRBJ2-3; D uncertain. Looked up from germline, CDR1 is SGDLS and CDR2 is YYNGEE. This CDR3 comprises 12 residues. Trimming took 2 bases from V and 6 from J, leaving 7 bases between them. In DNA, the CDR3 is TGTGCCAGCAGCGTCTCCATGGATACGCAGTATTTT. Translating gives CASSVSMDTQYF.

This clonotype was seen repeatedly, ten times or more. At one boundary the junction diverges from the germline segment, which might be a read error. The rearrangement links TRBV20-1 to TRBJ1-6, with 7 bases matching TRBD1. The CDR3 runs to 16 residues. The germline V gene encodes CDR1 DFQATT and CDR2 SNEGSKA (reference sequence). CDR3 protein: CSAGDRAGTYNSPLHF. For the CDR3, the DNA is TGCAGTGCTGGAGACAGGGCGGGCACCTATAATTCACCCCTCCACTTT.

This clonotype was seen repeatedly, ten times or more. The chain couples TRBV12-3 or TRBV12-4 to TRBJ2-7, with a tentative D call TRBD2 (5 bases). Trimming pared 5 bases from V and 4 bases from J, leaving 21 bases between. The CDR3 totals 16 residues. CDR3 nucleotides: TGTGCCAGCAGTCCCGGTGGTCGGGGAGTCCCGTACGAGCAGTACTTC. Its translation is CASSPGGRGVPYEQYF.

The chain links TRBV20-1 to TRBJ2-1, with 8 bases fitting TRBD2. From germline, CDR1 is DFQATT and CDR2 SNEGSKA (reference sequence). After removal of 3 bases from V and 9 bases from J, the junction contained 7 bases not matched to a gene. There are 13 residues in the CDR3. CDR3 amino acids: CSASRGRRGEQFF. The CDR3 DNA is TGCAGTGCTAGCCGCGGGAGGAGGGGTGAGCAGTTCTTC.

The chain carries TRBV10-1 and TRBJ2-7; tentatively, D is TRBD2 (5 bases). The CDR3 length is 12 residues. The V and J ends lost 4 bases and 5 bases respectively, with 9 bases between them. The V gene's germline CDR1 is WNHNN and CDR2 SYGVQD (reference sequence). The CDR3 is CASSGGSHEQYF. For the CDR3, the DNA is TGCGCCAGCAGTGGAGGGAGCCACGAGCAGTACTTC.

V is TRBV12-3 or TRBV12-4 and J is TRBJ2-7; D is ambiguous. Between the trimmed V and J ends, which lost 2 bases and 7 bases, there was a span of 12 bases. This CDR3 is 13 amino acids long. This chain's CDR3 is CASSLLNDREQYF. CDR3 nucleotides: TGTGCCAGCAGTTTACTAAATGATAGGGAGCAGTACTTC.

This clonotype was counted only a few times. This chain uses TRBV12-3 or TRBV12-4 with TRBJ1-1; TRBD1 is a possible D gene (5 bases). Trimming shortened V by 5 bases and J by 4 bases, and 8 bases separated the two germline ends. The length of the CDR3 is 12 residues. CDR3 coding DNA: TGTGCCAGCAGTGTCCAGGGCACTGAAGCTTTCTTT. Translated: CASSVQGTEAFF.

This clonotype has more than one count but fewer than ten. The CDR3 nucleotides read TGTGCCAGCGAGGACAGCGTTCTACGAGTGCAGTACTTC. Amino acid sequence: CASEDSVLRVQYF. The rearrangement links TRBV10-3 to TRBJ2-7; tentative D call: TRBD1 (6 bases). The V and J ends lost 10 bases and 9 bases respectively, with 22 bases between them. The CDR3 runs to 13 residues. The germline gives CDR1 ENHRY, CDR2 SYGVKD.

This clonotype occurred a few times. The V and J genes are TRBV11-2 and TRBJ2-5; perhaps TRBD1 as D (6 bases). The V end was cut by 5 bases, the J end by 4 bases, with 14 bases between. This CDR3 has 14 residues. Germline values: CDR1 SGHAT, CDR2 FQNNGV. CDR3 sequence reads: CASSPQGFGETQYF. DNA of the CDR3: TGTGCCAGCAGCCCGCAGGGGTTTGGAGAGACCCAGTACTTC.